Below are 10 T cell receptor beta chains sequenced from a single sample in a study of shared clonotypes between healthy human individuals. Assay: immunoSEQ multiplex PCR; the TCRdb copy retains only in-frame clones and omits some. The sample lists a few hundred thousand clones, roughly 97% occurring once. Sequencing was done on a sample of naive CD4+ T cells sorted from blood. Subset of the sample: CD45RA+ positively selected. Receptors originate from a woman aged 25 to 45 in good health.

The rearrangement uses TRBV2 and TRBJ2-5; TRBD2 aligns across 13 bases. Germline CDR1 and CDR2: SNHLY and FYNNEI. This CDR3 has 14 amino acids. J gave up 3 bases and V 9 bases, and 4 bases lay outside the gene matches. The CDR3 spells CARRTSGSKETQYF. The CDR3 DNA sequence: TGTGCCAGAAGGACTAGCGGGAGCAAAGAGACCCAGTACTTC.

V is TRBV15 and J is TRBJ2-3; D remains unclear. CDR1 is LNHNV and CDR2 is YYDKDF in the germline V gene (reference sequence). The V end lost 3 bases, the J end lost 2 bases, and 3 bases lay between the germline ends. There are 12 residues in the CDR3. CDR3 protein: CATSRYTDTQYF. The CDR3 DNA sequence: TGTGCCACCAGCAGGTACACAGATACGCAGTATTTT.

The chain is built from TRBV19 and TRBJ2-1; TRBD1 or TRBD2 may be the D gene (5 bases each). Trimming shortened V by 2 bases and J by 0 bases, and 17 bases separated the two germline ends. CDR1 is LNHDA, CDR2 SQIVND, per germline (reference sequence). The CDR3 contains 18 residues. CDR3 sequence reads: CASSIQPGTASSYNEQFF. The CDR3 DNA follows: TGTGCCAGTAGTATACAACCGGGGACCGCAAGCTCCTACAATGAGCAGTTCTTC. Together with reference TRBV19 and TRBJ2-1, the CDR3 gives the full variable domain: DGGITQSPKYLFRKEGQNVTLSCEQNLNHDAMYWYRQDPGQGLRLIYYSQIVNDFQKGDIAEGYSVSREKKESFPLTVTSAQKNPTAFYLCASSIQPGTASSYNEQFFGPGTRLTVL.

The chain uses TRBV29-1 and TRBJ2-2; D possibly uses TRBD1 or TRBD2 (7 bases each). V was clipped by 6 bases and J by 5 bases, with 16 bases between them. The CDR3 extends over 14 amino acids. CDR1 and CDR2 from the germline V gene are SQVTM and ANQGSEA. The CDR3 reads CSVQTGRGTGELFF. In DNA form, the CDR3 reads TGCAGCGTCCAGACAGGGAGGGGAACCGGGGAGCTGTTTTTT.

The chain couples TRBV27 to TRBJ2-1, with TRBD2 matching 9 bases. CDR1 is MNHEY, CDR2 SMNVEV, per germline (reference sequence). CDR3 length: 17 residues. V was clipped by 2 bases and J by 4 bases; unmatched bases: 9. In DNA form, the CDR3 reads TGTGCCAGCAGTTTACTAGCGGGACGCCTCTATTACAATGAGCAGTTCTTC. It yields the protein CASSLLAGRLYYNEQFF.

Only one count was recorded for this clone. The chain recombines TRBV29-1 with TRBJ2-1; the match to TRBD2 covers 16 bases. The CDR3 covers 17 residues. Germline CDR1 is SQVTM and CDR2 is ANQGSEA. The V and J ends lost 6 bases and 2 bases, in that order; junction bases with no gene match: 7. Written as DNA, the CDR3 is TGCAGCGTCACGGGACTAGCGGGAGGGACCCCCTACAATGAGCAGTTCTTC. Its translation is CSVTGLAGGTPYNEQFF.

This chain links TRBV23-1 with TRBJ1-3, with TRBD1 as a possible D gene (6 bases). TRBV23-1 is sorted into the ORF group, with uncertain function. V shed 8 bases and J shed 6 bases, with 23 bases lying between them. This CDR3 is 16 amino acids long. In DNA, the CDR3 is TGCGCCAGCGTAGTACAGGGAGCGGGGGTGGAAAACACCATATATTTT. Its protein product is CASVVQGAGVENTIYF.

On this clone: Other nucleotide sequences from this sample produce the same CDR3. The chain links TRBV20-1 to TRBJ2-5; D remains unclear. Germline V gene data show CDR1 as DFQATT and CDR2 as SNEGSKA (reference sequence). V lost 0 bases, J lost 4 bases, and 3 bases lay in between. CDR3 size: 11 residues. CDR3 region: CSARDRETQYF. In DNA form, the CDR3 reads TGCAGTGCTAGAGATCGAGAGACCCAGTACTTC.

This chain links TRBV6-1 with TRBJ2-7; D might be TRBD2 (5 bases). Germline lookup yields CDR1 MNHNS and CDR2 SASEGT. The CDR3 spans 12 residues. The V end was cut by 8 bases, the J end by 3 bases, with 11 bases between. The CDR3 bases are TGTGCCAGCTTCCTAGGGAGCTACGAGCAGTACTTC. It is translated as CASFLGSYEQYF.

The chain is built from TRBV7-2 and TRBJ2-5; D is uncertain. CDR3 size: 15 residues. V dropped 1 base and J dropped 5 bases, with 14 bases sitting between them. CDR1 and CDR2 from the germline V gene are SGHTA and FQGNSA. The CDR3 DNA follows: TGTGCCAGCAGCTTAGACAGTGGGTTTGTGGAGACCCAGTACTTC. It specifies CASSLDSGFVETQYF. Drawing the rest from reference TRBV7-2 and TRBJ2-5, the complete variable domain is GAGVSQSPSNKVTEKGKDVELRCDPISGHTALYWYRQSLGQGLEFLIYFQGNSAPDKSGLPSDRFSAERTGGSVSTLTIQRTQQEDSAVYLCASSLDSGFVETQYFGPGTRLLVL.